The subject of this entry is one T cell receptor (beta chain). The antigen is undetermined. These data originate in a study of cytomegalovirus exposure and HLA in healthy donors. As for the study in general: Among the 350 to 400 donors who were genotyped, about 79% fell in the genetic ancestry cluster that is associated with self-reported Caucasian donors.

Notes on the study in general: Prior analysis indicated that the majority of TCR beta V segments exhibited productivity approximately 87% or approximately 30% of the time. Researchers reported in a later analysis that a missense DCLRE1C variant was tied to TCR beta V- and J-gene trimming.

With 60 Vbeta and 13 Jbeta primers, the PCR was carried out. Libraries were prepared by immunoSEQ multiplex PCR; TCRdb keeps only in-frame clonotypes and omits some of them. The table records around 160,000 clones, 75% of them present only once. Between the trimmed V and J ends, which lost 2 bases and 4 bases, there was a span of 18 bases. Germline CDR1 is MNHNS and CDR2 is SASEGT. This CDR3 has 17 residues. The sequence derives from a male donor in good health and CMV-seronegative. Sequencing was performed on PBMCs. The chain joins TRBV6-1 to TRBJ1-5; D is perhaps TRBD1 (5 bases). In nucleotides, the CDR3 is TGTGCCAGCAGTGAATTTTTGGGTGGGGCAGGTAATCAGCCCCAGCATTTT. It encodes CASSEFLGGAGNQPQHF.